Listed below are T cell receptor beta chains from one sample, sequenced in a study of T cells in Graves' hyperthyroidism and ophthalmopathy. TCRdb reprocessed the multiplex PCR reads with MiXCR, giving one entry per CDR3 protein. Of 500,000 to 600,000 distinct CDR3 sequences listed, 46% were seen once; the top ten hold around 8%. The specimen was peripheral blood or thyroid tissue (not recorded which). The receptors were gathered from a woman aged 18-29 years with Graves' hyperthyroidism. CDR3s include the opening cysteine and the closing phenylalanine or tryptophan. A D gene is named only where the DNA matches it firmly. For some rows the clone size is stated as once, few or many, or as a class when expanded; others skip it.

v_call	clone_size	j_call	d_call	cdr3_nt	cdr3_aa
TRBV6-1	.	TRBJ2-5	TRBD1	TGTGCCAGCAGCCCCGGGACAGGGGTCAATCAGCCCCAGTACTTC	CASSPGTGVNQPQYF
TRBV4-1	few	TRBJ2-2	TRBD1	TGCGCCAGCAGCCACGGACAGGGGGTAAACACCGGGGAGCTGTTTTTT	CASSHGQGVNTGELFF
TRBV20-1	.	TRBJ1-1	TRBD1	TGCAGTGCTAGACAGGGGGCAGGCGCTTTCTTT	CSARQGAGAFF
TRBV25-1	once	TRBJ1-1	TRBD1	TGTGCCAGCAGTGCTCCACAGGGGGACACTGAAGCTTTCTTT	CASSAPQGDTEAFF
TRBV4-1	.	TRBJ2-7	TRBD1	TGCGCCAGCAGCCAAGGGGACAGGGTAACCTACGAGCAGTACTTC	CASSQGDRVTYEQYF
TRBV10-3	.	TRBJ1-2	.	TGTGCCATCAGTGAGGGATCGGCCGACGGCTACACCTTC	CAISEGSADGYTF
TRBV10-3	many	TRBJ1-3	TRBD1	TGTGCCATCAGGGGGAGGACAGGGGAAGTTGGAAACACCATATATTTT	CAIRGRTGEVGNTIYF
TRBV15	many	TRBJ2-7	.	TGTGCCACCAGCAGCGCCGGGGGCAGGAACTACGAGCAGTACTTC	CATSSAGGRNYEQYF
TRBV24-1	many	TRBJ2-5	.	TGTGCCACCAGTGACTTCCAGACTAGGTCCTTAGAGACCCAGTACTTC	CATSDFQTRSLETQYF
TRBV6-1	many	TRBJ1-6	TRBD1	TGTGCCAGCAGTTCTGGGGGACAGGGTCGATCACCCCTCCACTTT	CASSSGGQGRSPLHF
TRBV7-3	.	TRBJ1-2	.	TGTGCCAGCAGCTTAACAGGCGAGACCTTC	CASSLTGETF
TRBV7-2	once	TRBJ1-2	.	TGTGCCAGCAGCTCTCGGGCCCGGGGGCGGTTCGGCTACACCTTC	CASSSRARGRFGYTF
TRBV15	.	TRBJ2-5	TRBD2	TGTGCCACCAGCGAAGGAGCAGCTAGCGGGAGTGAGACCCAGTACTTC	CATSEGAASGSETQYF
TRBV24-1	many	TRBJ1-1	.	TGTGCCACCAGTGATTTGTTTGGGGCTGAAGCTTTCTTT	CATSDLFGAEAFF
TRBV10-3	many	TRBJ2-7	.	TGTGCCATCAAGGGGCAGACCGCCTACGAGCAGTACTTC	CAIKGQTAYEQYF
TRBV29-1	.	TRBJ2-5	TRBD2	TGCAGCGTTGACTCCGGACTAGCGGGAGGGCCAGAGACCCAGTACTTC	CSVDSGLAGGPETQYF
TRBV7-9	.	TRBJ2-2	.	TGTGCCAGCAGGCCCCGACAGGGAGGGGGTGTGTACACCGGGGAGCTGTTTTTT	CASRPRQGGGVYTGELFF
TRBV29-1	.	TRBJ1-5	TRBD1	TGCAGCTCCGGGACAGGTCCGGCAGATAGCAATCAGCCCCAGCATTTT	CSSGTGPADSNQPQHF
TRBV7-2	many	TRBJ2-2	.	TGTGCCAGCAGCTCCTCGAACACCGGGGAGCTGTTTTTT	CASSSSNTGELFF
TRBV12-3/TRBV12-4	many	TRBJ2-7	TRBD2	TGTGCCAGCAGTCCGATTAGCGGGAGCCTCTCCTACGAGCAGTACTTC	CASSPISGSLSYEQYF
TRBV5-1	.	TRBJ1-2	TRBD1	TGCGCCAGCAGCTTCGGGACAGGGGGTGGCTACACCTTC	CASSFGTGGGYTF
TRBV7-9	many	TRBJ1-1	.	TGTGCCAGCAGCTTAGCGAGGGGAGGCGCTTTCTTT	CASSLARGGAFF
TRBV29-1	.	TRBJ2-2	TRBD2	TGCAGCGTGGGACTAGCGGGAGGGGGTACCGGGGAGCTGTTTTTT	CSVGLAGGGTGELFF
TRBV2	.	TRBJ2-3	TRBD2	TGTGCCAGCAGTCGGACTGGCGGGAGATATACGCAGTATTTT	CASSRTGGRYTQYF
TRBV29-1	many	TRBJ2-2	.	TGCAGCGTTGACCCGGGAGATGGATTGGCCGGGGAGCTGTTTTTT	CSVDPGDGLAGELFF
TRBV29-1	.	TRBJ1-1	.	TGCAGCCGACCAACGACCCAAGAAGCTTTCTTT	CSRPTTQEAFF
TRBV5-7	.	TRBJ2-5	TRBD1	TGTGCCAGCAGCCGACAGGGGTCAGATACGCAGGGGAAGGGAGAGACCCAGTACTTC	CASSRQGSDTQGKGETQYF
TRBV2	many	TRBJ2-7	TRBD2	TGTGCCAGCACCAGATCGGCGTCTAGCGGGAGGAACGAGCAGTACTTC	CASTRSASSGRNEQYF
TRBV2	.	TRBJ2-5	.	TGTGCCAGCAGTGCTAGAGCAGGGCGGGTGGGGGAGACCCAGTACTTC	CASSARAGRVGETQYF
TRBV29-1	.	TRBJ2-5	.	TGCAGCGTTGTTGCGGAGACCCAGTACTTC	CSVVAETQYF
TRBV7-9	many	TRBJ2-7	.	TGTGCCCAGCAACTCCCGATCGGGGACGGCACCTACGAGCAGTACTTC	CAQQLPIGDGTYEQYF
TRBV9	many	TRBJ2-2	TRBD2	TGTGCCAGCAGCGTAGGAGCGGGAGAGAGGACCGGGGAGCTGTTTTTT	CASSVGAGERTGELFF
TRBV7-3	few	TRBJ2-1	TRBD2	TGTGCCAGCAGCTTTCAACCGGGACTAGCGGGAAATGAGCAGTTCTTC	CASSFQPGLAGNEQFF
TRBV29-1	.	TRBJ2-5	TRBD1	TGCAGCGTCGGGACAGGGAGGAACACCCAGTACTTC	CSVGTGRNTQYF
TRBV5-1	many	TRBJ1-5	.	TGCGCCAGCAGCTTGGAAGGAAGCAGCAATCAGCCCCAGCATTTT	CASSLEGSSNQPQHF
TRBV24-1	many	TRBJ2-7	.	TGTGCCACCAGCGATGGGGGGTCCTACGAGCAGTACTTC	CATSDGGSYEQYF
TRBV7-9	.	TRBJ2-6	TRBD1	TGTGCCAGCAGCTTAGGAACAGGGGGCTCTGGGGCCAACGTCCCGACTTTC	CASSLGTGGSGANVPTF
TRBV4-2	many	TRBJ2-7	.	TGTGCCAGCAGCCAATCGTCTTGGCATCTGCGATACTACGAGCAGTACTTC	CASSQSSWHLRYYEQYF
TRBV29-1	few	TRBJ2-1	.	TGCAGCGTTGAAGGGGGACGCGGGGCCGCTGAGCAGTTCTTC	CSVEGGRGAAEQFF
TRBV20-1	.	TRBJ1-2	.	TGCAGTGCTAGAGATATGGGGGGGTATGGCTACACCTTC	CSARDMGGYGYTF
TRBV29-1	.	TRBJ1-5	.	TGCAGTCGTTGGTGGCTGTGGCCCCAGCATTTT	CSRWWLWPQHF
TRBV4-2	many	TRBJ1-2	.	TGTGCCAGCAGCTCAAAAGGTACACGACGTCACTATGGCTACACCTTC	CASSSKGTRRHYGYTF
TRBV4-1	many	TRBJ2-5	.	TGCGCCAGCAGCCAAGAAGGACGATTCCAAGAGACCCAGTACTTC	CASSQEGRFQETQYF
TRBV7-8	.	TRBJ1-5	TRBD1	TGTGCCAGCAGCTTAGAGCGGACAGGGGGCAATCAGCCCCAGCATTTT	CASSLERTGGNQPQHF
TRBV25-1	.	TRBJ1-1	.	TGTGCCAGCAGTCTCCGGCCCACGAACACTGAAGCTTTCTTT	CASSLRPTNTEAFF
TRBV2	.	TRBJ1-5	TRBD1	TGTGCCAGCAGGGCGACAGGGATGGGTCAGCCCCGGCATTTT	CASRATGMGQPRHF
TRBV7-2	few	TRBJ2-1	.	TGTGCCAGCAGCTTAAAACCCGGACGGGGAGGCAATGAGCAGTTCTTC	CASSLKPGRGGNEQFF
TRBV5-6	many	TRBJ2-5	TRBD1	TGTGCCAGCGGCTGGACAGGGGGAGAGACCCAGTACTTC	CASGWTGGETQYF
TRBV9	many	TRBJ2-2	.	TGTGCCAGCAGCGGGGGACTGATGACAGGGAGGGAGCTGTTTTTT	CASSGGLMTGRELFF
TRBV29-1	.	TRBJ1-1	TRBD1	TGCAGCTGGACCGGGACAGAGAACACTGAAGCTTTCTTT	CSWTGTENTEAFF
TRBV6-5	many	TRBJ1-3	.	TGTGCCAGCATCAGCGGAGGAGGTGGGAACACCATATATTTT	CASISGGGGNTIYF
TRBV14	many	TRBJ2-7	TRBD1	TGTGCCAGCAGCCGAGAGCCGGGACAGTTTTACGAGCAGTACTTC	CASSREPGQFYEQYF
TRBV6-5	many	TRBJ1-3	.	TGTGCCAGCAGTTACTCGAACTTCCCTGGAAACACCATATATTTT	CASSYSNFPGNTIYF
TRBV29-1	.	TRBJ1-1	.	TGCAGCGTTTGGGGCAGCCAAAACACTGAAGCTTTCTTT	CSVWGSQNTEAFF
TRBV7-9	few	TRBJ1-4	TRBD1	TGTGCCAGCAGCTCAACCGGACAGGGGTCAGGTGAAAAACTGTTTTTT	CASSSTGQGSGEKLFF
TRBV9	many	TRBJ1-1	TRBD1	TGTGCCAGCAGCCAGGGACAGTCGAACACTGAAGCTTTCTTT	CASSQGQSNTEAFF
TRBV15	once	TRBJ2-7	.	TGTGCTAGAGCCGATGGAGGCCTCTACGAGCAGTACTTC	CARADGGLYEQYF
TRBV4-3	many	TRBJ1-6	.	TGCGCCAGCAGCCAAGGCCGGATGGAGTTCGATTCTTCACCCCTCCACTTT	CASSQGRMEFDSSPLHF
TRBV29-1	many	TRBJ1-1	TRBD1	TGCAGCGTTTATGGACAGGGGAACACTGAAGCTTTCTTT	CSVYGQGNTEAFF